These 3 T cell receptor beta chains share one sample of origin, sequenced in a study of shared clonotypes between healthy human individuals. Libraries were prepared by immunoSEQ multiplex PCR; TCRdb keeps only in-frame clonotypes and omits some of them. This sample carries 2 million or so clones, 85% to 95% of them seen once, and the ten largest clones take around 0.13%. Sequenced material: naive CD4+ T cells sorted from blood. Subset given: CD45RA+ positively selected. The receptors here all came from a man aged 18 to 30 in good health.

The chain employs TRBV5-1 and TRBJ2-4, with D perhaps TRBD2 (6 bases). The CDR3 is made up of 14 amino acids. The V gene lost 1 base and the J gene lost 5 bases, with 10 bases spanning the gap. Germline V gene sequence: CDR1 SGHRS, CDR2 YFSETQ. Here the CDR3 reads CASSLWGVENIQYF. The CDR3 DNA is TGCGCCAGCAGCTTGTGGGGGGTGGAAAACATTCAGTACTTC.

This clone has just a few counts. The identical CDR3 is also encoded by other nucleotide sequences in the sample. The V and J genes are TRBV14 and TRBJ1-2, with a weak D call TRBD1 (5 bases). This CDR3 has 13 amino acids. The V end lost 1 base, the J end lost 2 bases, and 5 bases lay between the germline ends. Looked up from germline, CDR1 is SGHDN and CDR2 is FVKESK. The CDR3 DNA reads as TGTGCCAGCAGCCAAGGACAGAACTATGGCTACACCTTC. It yields the protein CASSQGQNYGYTF.

The gene calls are TRBV28 and TRBJ1-6; TRBD1 is a possible D gene (6 bases). With 9 bases removed from V and 3 bases from J, the gap between germline ends came to 9 bases. The CDR3 is 13 residues long. The germline CDR1 and CDR2 sequences are MDHEN and SYDVKM. CDR3 loop: CASGDNYNSPLHF. The CDR3 DNA is TGTGCCAGTGGGGACAACTATAATTCACCCCTCCACTTT.